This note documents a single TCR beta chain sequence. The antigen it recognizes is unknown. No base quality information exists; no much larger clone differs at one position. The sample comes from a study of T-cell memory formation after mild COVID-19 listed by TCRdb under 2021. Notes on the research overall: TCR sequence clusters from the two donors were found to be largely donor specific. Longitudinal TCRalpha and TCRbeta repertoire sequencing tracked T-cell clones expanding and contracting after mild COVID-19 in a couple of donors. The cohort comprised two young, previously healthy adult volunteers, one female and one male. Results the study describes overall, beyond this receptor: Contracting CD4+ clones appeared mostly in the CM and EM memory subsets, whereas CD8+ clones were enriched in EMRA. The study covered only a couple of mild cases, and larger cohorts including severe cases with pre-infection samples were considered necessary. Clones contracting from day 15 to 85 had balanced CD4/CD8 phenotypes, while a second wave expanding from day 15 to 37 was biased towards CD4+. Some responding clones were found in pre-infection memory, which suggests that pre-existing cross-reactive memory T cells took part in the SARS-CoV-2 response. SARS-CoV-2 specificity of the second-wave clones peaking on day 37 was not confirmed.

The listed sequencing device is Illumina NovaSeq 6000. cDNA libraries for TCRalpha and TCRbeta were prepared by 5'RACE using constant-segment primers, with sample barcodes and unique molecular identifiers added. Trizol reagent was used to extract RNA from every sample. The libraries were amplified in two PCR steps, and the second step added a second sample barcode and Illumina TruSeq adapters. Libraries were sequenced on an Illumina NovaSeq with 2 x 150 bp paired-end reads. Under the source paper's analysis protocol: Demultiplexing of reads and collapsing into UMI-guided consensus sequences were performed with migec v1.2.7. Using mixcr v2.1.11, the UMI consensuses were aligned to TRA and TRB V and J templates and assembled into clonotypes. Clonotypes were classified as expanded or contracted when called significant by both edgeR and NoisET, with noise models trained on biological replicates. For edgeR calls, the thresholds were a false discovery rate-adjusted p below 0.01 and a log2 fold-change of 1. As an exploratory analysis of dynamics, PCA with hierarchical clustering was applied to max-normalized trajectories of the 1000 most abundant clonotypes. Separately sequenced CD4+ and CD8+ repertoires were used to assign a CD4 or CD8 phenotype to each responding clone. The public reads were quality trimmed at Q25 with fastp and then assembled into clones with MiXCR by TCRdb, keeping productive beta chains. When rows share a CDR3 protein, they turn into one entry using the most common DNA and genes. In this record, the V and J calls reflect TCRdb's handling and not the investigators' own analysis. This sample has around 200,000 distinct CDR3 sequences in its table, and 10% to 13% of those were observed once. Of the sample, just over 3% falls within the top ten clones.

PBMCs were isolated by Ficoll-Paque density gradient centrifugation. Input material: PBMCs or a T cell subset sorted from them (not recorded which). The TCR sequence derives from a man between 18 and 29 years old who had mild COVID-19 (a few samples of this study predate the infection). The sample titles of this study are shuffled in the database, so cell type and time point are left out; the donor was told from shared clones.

CDR3 sequence: CASSLAHGGQGLSDTQYF. The DNA sequence follows: TGTGCCAGCAGCTTAGCCCACGGGGGACAGGGTCTATCAGATACGCAGTATTTT. The sequence links TRBV7-9 to TRBJ2-3, with 9 bases matching TRBD1. V loses 0 bases at its end and J loses 4 bases; junction bases beyond the gene matches: 11. The CDR3 holds 18 amino acids from the cysteine to the phenylalanine. Only CDR3 DNA is held: 54 bases, read in frame from base 1. CDR1 and CDR2 are read off the germline V gene (reference sequence) as SEHNR and FQNEAQ.